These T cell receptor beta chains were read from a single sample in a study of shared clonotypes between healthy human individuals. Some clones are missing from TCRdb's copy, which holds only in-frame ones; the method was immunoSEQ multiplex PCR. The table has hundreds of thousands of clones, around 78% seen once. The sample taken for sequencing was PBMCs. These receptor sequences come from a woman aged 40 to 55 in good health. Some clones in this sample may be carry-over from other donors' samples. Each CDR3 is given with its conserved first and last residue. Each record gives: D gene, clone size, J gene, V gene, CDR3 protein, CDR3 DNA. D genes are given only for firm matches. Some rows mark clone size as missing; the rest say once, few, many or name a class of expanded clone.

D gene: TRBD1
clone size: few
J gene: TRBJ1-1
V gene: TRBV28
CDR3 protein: CASSSYGQGALDTEAFF
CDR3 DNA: TGTGCCAGCAGTTCATATGGACAGGGGGCCCTAGACACTGAAGCTTTCTTT

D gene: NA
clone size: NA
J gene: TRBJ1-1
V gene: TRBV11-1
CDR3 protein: CASSLGAGTTEAFF
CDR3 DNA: TGTGCCAGCAGCTTAGGGGCAGGGACCACTGAAGCTTTCTTT

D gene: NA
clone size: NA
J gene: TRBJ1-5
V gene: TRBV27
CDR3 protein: CASSLSPGQPQHF
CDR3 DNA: TGTGCCAGCAGTTTATCTCCGGGTCAGCCCCAGCATTTT

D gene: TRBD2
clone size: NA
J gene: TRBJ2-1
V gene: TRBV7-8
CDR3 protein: CASSLGLAGYNEQFF
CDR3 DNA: TGTGCCAGCAGCTTAGGACTAGCGGGTTACAATGAGCAGTTCTTC

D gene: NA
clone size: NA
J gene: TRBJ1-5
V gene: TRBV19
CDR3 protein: CASSIWREGGNQPQHF
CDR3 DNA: TGTGCCAGTAGTATTTGGAGAGAGGGGGGAAATCAGCCCCAGCATTTT

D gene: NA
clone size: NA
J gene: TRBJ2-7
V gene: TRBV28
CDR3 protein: CASNSPGDVEQYF
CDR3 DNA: TGTGCCAGCAACAGCCCAGGGGACGTCGAGCAGTACTTC

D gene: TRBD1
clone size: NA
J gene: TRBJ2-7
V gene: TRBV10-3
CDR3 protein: CAITSTGYEQYF
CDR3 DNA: TGTGCCATCACCTCGACAGGGTACGAGCAGTACTTC

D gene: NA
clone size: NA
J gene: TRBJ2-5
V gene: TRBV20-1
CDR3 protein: CSARLRETQYF
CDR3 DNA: TGCAGTGCTAGACTTCGGGAGACCCAGTACTTC

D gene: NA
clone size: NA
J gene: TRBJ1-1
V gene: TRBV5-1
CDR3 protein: CASSPGPNTEAFF
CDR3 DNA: TGCGCCAGCAGCCCGGGCCCTAACACTGAAGCTTTCTTT

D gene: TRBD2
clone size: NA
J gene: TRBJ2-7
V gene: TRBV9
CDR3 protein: CASSLLPGTSSYEQYF
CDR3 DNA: TGTGCCAGCAGCTTACTCCCCGGGACTAGCTCCTACGAGCAGTACTTC

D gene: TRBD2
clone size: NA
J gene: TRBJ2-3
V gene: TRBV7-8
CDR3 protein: CASSAQAGGGTDTQYF
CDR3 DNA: TGTGCCAGCAGCGCTCAAGCGGGGGGGGGCACAGATACGCAGTATTTT

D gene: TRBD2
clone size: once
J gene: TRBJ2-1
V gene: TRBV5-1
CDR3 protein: CASSLASGAYNEQFF
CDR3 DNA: TGCGCCAGCAGCTTGGCTAGCGGGGCTTACAATGAGCAGTTCTTC

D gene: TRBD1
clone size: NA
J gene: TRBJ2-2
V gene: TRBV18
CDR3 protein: CASSPKGQDPPTGELFF
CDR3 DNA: TGTGCCAGCTCACCGAAGGGACAGGACCCTCCGACCGGGGAGCTGTTTTTT

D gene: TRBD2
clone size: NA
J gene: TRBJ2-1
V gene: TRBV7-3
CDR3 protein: CASSFGGGPSWEQFF
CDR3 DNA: TGTGCCAGCAGCTTTGGGGGAGGGCCTTCCTGGGAGCAGTTCTTC

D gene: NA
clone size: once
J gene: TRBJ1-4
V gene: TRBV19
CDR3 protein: CASSTGTLGDEKLFF
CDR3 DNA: TGTGCCAGTAGTACCGGGACACTGGGGGATGAAAAACTGTTTTTT

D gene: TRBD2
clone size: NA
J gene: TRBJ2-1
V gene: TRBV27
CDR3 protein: CASSFTGTSFVDEQFF
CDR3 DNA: TGTGCCAGCAGTTTTACCGGGACTAGCTTCGTCGATGAGCAGTTCTTC

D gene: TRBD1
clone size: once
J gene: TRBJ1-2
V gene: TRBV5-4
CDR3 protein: CVSGPGQFYGYTF
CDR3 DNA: TGTGTCAGCGGGCCGGGACAGTTCTATGGCTACACCTTC

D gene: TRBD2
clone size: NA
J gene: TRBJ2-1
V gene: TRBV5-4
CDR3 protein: CASSLGLAGVYEQFF
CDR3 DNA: TGTGCCAGCAGCTTGGGACTAGCGGGAGTCTATGAGCAGTTCTTC

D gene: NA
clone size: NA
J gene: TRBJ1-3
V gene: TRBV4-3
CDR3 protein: CASSQEPGNTIYF
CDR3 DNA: TGCGCCAGCAGCCAAGAGCCCGGAAACACCATATATTTT

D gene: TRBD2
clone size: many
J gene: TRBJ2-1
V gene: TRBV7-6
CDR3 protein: CASSPAGGGYNEQFF
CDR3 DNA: TGTGCCAGCAGCCCAGCGGGAGGGGGGTACAATGAGCAGTTCTTC

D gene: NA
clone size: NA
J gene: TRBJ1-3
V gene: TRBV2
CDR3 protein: CASSERISGNTIYF
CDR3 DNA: TGTGCCAGCAGTGAAAGGATCTCTGGAAACACCATATATTTT

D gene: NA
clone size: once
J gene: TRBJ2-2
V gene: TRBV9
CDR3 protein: CASSVEPGELFF
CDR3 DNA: TGTGCCAGCAGCGTAGAGCCCGGGGAGCTGTTTTTT

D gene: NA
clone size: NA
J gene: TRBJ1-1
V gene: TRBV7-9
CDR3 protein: CASSWGFGQKNTEAFF
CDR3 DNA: TGTGCCAGCAGCTGGGGGTTCGGACAGAAGAACACTGAAGCTTTCTTT

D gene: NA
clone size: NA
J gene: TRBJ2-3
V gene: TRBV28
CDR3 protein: CASSFVGTDTQYF
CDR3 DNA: TGTGCCAGCAGTTTCGTAGGGACAGATACGCAGTATTTT

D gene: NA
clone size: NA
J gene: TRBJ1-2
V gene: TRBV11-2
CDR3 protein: CASSTPTGFYGYTF
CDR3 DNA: TGTGCCAGCAGCACCCCCACAGGGTTCTATGGCTACACCTTC

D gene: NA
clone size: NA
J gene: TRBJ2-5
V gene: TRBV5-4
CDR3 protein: CASSPTGFGAQETQYF
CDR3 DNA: TGTGCCAGCAGCCCCACAGGGTTTGGCGCCCAAGAGACCCAGTACTTC

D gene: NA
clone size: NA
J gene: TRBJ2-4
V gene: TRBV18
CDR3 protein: CASSPVRGALKNIQYF
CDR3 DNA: TGTGCCAGCTCACCCGTCAGGGGGGCCTTGAAAAACATTCAGTACTTC

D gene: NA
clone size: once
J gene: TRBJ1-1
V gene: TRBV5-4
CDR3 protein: CASSLGENTEAFF
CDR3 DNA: TGTGCCAGCAGCTTGGGGGAAAACACTGAAGCTTTCTTT

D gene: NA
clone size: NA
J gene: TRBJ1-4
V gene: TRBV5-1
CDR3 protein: CASSLGHDSTNEKLFF
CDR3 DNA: TGCGCCAGCAGCTTGGGACACGATTCAACTAATGAAAAACTGTTTTTT